Listed here are 22 T cell receptor beta chains from one sample, sequenced in a study of blood T cell repertoires in COVID-19. Clones were sequenced by immunoSEQ multiplex PCR, and TCRdb holds only the in-frame ones, with some missing. The repertoire holds approximately 260,000 clones, about nine tenths seen once, with roughly 3.6% in the top ten. Specimen: peripheral blood. The origin of the receptors is a woman aged 40 to 50 with acute or convalescent COVID-19.

V is TRBV19 and J is TRBJ1-2; TRBD1 matches 7 bases. The trim removed 2 bases at V and 1 base at J, leaving 4 bases unmatched. The CDR3 covers 15 residues. The germline CDR1 and CDR2 sequences are LNHDA and SQIVND (reference sequence). Written as DNA, the CDR3 is TGTGCCAGTAGTATAAGGGACAGAATTAACTATGGCTACACCTTC. Translating it yields CASSIRDRINYGYTF.

The chain employs TRBV11-2 and TRBJ2-3, with a possible D match to TRBD1 (6 bases). Germline V gene lookup returns CDR1 SGHAT and CDR2 FQNNGV. V lost 5 bases and J 2 bases, leaving 20 bases between the germline ends. The CDR3 totals 17 residues. CDR3 bases: TGTGCCAGCAGCCGCAATTTGAGGACAGTCTCCACAGATACGCAGTATTTT. Translation gives CASSRNLRTVSTDTQYF.

The rearrangement uses TRBV19 and TRBJ1-4; 7 bases align to TRBD1. CDR3 length: 12 amino acids. V was clipped by 5 bases and J by 13 bases; unmatched bases: 7. Germline lookup yields CDR1 LNHDA and CDR2 SQIVND (reference sequence). The DNA for the CDR3 is TGTGCCAGTAGTGGGAGGACAGGATCACTGTTTTTT. Its protein is CASSGRTGSLFF.

This chain connects TRBV7-2 to TRBJ1-1, with D tentatively TRBD1 (6 bases). The CDR3 runs to 13 residues. Germline V gene lookup returns CDR1 SGHTA and CDR2 FQGNSA. V lost 5 bases and J lost 3, with 10 bases in between. The CDR3, as DNA: TGTGCCAGCAGCCGGGAGGGGGACACTGAAGCTTTCTTT. Its translation: CASSREGDTEAFF. Supplemented by reference TRBV7-2 and TRBJ1-1, the full variable domain reads GAGVSQSPSNKVTEKGKDVELRCDPISGHTALYWYRQSLGQGLEFLIYFQGNSAPDKSGLPSDRFSAERTGGSVSTLTIQRTQQEDSAVYLCASSREGDTEAFFGQGTRLTVV.

This chain uses TRBV6-5 with TRBJ1-1, with no clear D. V was cut by 7 bases and J by 0 bases, with 12 bases left in between. The CDR3 is made up of 14 amino acids. The V gene's germline CDR1 is MNHEY and CDR2 SVGAGI. This CDR3 is CASTTRVMNTEAFF. DNA of the CDR3: TGTGCCAGCACTACGAGGGTGATGAACACTGAAGCTTTCTTT.

The rearrangement links TRBV6-4 to TRBJ1-6, with D unresolved. From germline, CDR1 is MRHNA and CDR2 SNTAGT. V was cut by 11 bases and J by 9 bases, with 8 bases left in between. The CDR3 is 10 amino acids. CDR3 loop: CARGGSPLHF. DNA of the CDR3: TGTGCCCGAGGTGGTTCACCCCTCCACTTT.

The CDR3 is CASKEMVNTEAFF. Here the CDR3 DNA reads TGCGCCAGCAAAGAGATGGTGAACACTGAAGCTTTCTTT. The chain joins TRBV5-1 to TRBJ1-1; no reliable D call. Per the germline V gene, CDR1 is SGHRS and CDR2 is YFSETQ. The CDR3 runs to 13 residues. Deletions cut 6 bases from V and 0 bases from J, with 9 bases between.

Of note for this clone: Other DNA sequences in the same sample also yield this CDR3. The rearrangement uses TRBV19 and TRBJ1-1, with D tentatively TRBD1 (6 bases). Per the germline V gene, CDR1 is LNHDA and CDR2 is SQIVND (reference sequence). The CDR3 has 14 residues. The germline V and J ends were trimmed by 3 bases and 0 bases, with 8 bases remaining between them. CDR3 nucleotide sequence: TGTGCCAGTAGTATTAGGGGGATGAACACTGAAGCTTTCTTT. Protein sequence: CASSIRGMNTEAFF.

A remark on this clone: Distinct nucleotide sequences in the sample also encode this CDR3. This sequence joins TRBV19 and TRBJ1-3; D call uncertain. Trimming pared 1 base from V and 0 bases from J, leaving 4 bases between. Germline CDR1 and CDR2: LNHDA and SQIVND (reference sequence). The CDR3 extends over 14 amino acids. The CDR3, as DNA: TGTGCCAGTAGTATAGGCAGCTCTGGAAACACCATATATTTT. Protein product: CASSIGSSGNTIYF.

V usage is TRBV6-4 and J usage is TRBJ1-4; the match to TRBD1 covers 9 bases. The CDR3 runs to 19 residues. Germline V gene lookup returns CDR1 MRHNA and CDR2 SNTAGT. With 0 bases clipped from V and 0 bases from J, the junction kept 8 bases outside the gene matches. In nucleotides, the CDR3 is TGTGCCAGCAGTGACTCGAAGGGGACAGGGCCTGCAACTAATGAAAAACTGTTTTTT. Protein: CASSDSKGTGPATNEKLFF.

The rearrangement links TRBV10-1 to TRBJ1-2, with unresolved D. V lost 5 bases and J 2 bases, leaving 6 bases between the germline ends. From germline, CDR1 is WNHNN and CDR2 SYGVQD (reference sequence). This CDR3 comprises 12 residues. The CDR3 reads CASSNSNYGYTF. The CDR3, as DNA: TGCGCCAGCAGTAACAGCAACTATGGCTACACCTTC.

Only one count was recorded for this clone. The chain's CDR3 is CASSGGGGYNEQFF. CDR3 bases: TGTGCCAGCAGTGGGGGGGGTGGATACAATGAGCAGTTCTTC. This chain connects TRBV11-3 to TRBJ2-1; 7 positions match TRBD2. Germline lookup yields CDR1 SGHNT and CDR2 YENEEA. J gave up 4 bases and V 6 bases, and 6 bases lay outside the gene matches. The CDR3 extends over 14 amino acids.

A remark on this clone: Other DNA sequences in the same sample also yield this CDR3. V and J are TRBV6-5 and TRBJ1-2; the match to TRBD1 covers 7 bases. Germline CDR1 and CDR2: MNHEY and SVGAGI. Unmatched junction bases numbered 2, after V lost 6 bases and J lost 4 bases. This CDR3 spans 12 amino acids. The CDR3 bases are TGTGCCAGCAGCTCAGGGGGCTATGGCTACACCTTC. It encodes CASSSGGYGYTF.

CDR3 protein: CASSVSGGAYTGELFF. CDR3 sequence (DNA): TGTGCCAGCAGCGTTAGCGGGGGGGCTTATACCGGGGAGCTGTTTTTT. V and J are TRBV9 and TRBJ2-2; TRBD2 agrees at 11 bases. This CDR3 spans 16 amino acids. The germline CDR1 and CDR2 sequences are SGDLS and YYNGEE. J lost 5 bases, V lost 2 bases, and 5 bases had no gene match.

This chain joins TRBV14 and TRBJ1-5, with 7 bases identical to TRBD1. Germline CDR1 SGHDN, CDR2 FVKESK. The CDR3 runs 14 residues. V lost 4 bases to trimming and J lost 2 bases; unmatched junction nucleotides: 2. The chain's CDR3 is CASSLGTGNQPQHF. CDR3 sequence (DNA): TGTGCCAGCAGCCTAGGGACAGGCAATCAGCCCCAGCATTTT.

The rearrangement joins TRBV19 to TRBJ1-4; D ambiguous. CDR1 and CDR2 (germline): LNHDA, SQIVND (reference sequence). The V gene lost 9 bases and the J gene lost 7 bases, with 15 bases spanning the gap. CDR3 length equals 13 residues. The CDR3 spells CASGVLGREKLFF. Here the CDR3 DNA reads TGTGCCAGCGGGGTCCTAGGGCGTGAAAAACTGTTTTTT. The whole variable domain, remainder taken from reference TRBV19 and TRBJ1-4, is DGGITQSPKYLFRKEGQNVTLSCEQNLNHDAMYWYRQDPGQGLRLIYYSQIVNDFQKGDIAEGYSVSREKKESFPLTVTSAQKNPTAFYLCASGVLGREKLFFGSGTQLSVL.

The V call is TRBV24-1, the J call TRBJ1-2; 7 nucleotides agree with TRBD1. CDR3 size: 15 residues. Germline V CDR1 and CDR2: KGHDR, SFDVKD. V shed 4 bases and J 3 bases; nucleotides not matched to a gene: 7. CDR3 coding DNA: TGTGCCACCAGTGAGTGGGATCAGGGGGACTATGGCTACACCTTC. Its translation: CATSEWDQGDYGYTF.

The V call is TRBV6-1, the J call TRBJ2-7; TRBD1 matches at 11 bases. V trimming: 1 base; J trimming: 5 bases; junction bases outside the gene matches: 1. The CDR3 has 14 amino acids. Germline V gene lookup returns CDR1 MNHNS and CDR2 SASEGT. As DNA, the CDR3 is TGTGCCAGCAGTGAAGAGGGACAGGGGGACGAGCAGTACGTC. This translates into CASSEEGQGDEQYV.

As DNA, the CDR3 is TGTGCCAGCTCACCACTGATTAGAGCTACCGGGGAGCTGTTTTTT. It is translated as CASSPLIRATGELFF. The chain employs TRBV18 and TRBJ2-2; D is ambiguous. Trimming stripped 1 base from V and 5 bases from J, with 11 bases between. The CDR3 sequence is 15 residues long. Germline assignment: CDR1 KGHSH and CDR2 LQKENI. The variable domain in full, completed from reference TRBV18 and TRBJ2-2, reads NAGVMQNPRHLVRRRGQEARLRCSPMKGHSHVYWYRQLPEEGLKFMVYLQKENIIDESGMPKERFSAEFPKEGPSILRIQQVVRGDSAAYFCASSPLIRATGELFFGEGSRLTVL.

The V and J genes are TRBV4-2 and TRBJ1-4, with TRBD1 identical over 10 bases. The CDR3 has 19 amino acids. V lost 0 bases and J lost 6; bases outside the gene matches: 13. Germline CDR1 is LGHNA and CDR2 is YNFKEQ. The CDR3 sequence: CASSQDLGTGASGHEKLFF. In DNA, the CDR3 is TGTGCCAGCAGCCAAGATCTGGGGACAGGGGCGAGTGGTCATGAAAAACTGTTTTTT.

J is TRBJ2-1 and V is TRBV19; D uncertain. The germline gives CDR1 LNHDA, CDR2 SQIVND (reference sequence). The V gene lost 9 bases and the J gene lost 0 bases, with 9 bases spanning the gap. The CDR3 consists of 13 residues. CDR3 in amino acids: CASTYSSYNEQFF. CDR3 coding DNA: TGTGCCAGCACGTATAGCTCCTACAATGAGCAGTTCTTC. Full variable domain (rest looked up from reference TRBV19 and TRBJ2-1): DGGITQSPKYLFRKEGQNVTLSCEQNLNHDAMYWYRQDPGQGLRLIYYSQIVNDFQKGDIAEGYSVSREKKESFPLTVTSAQKNPTAFYLCASTYSSYNEQFFGPGTRLTVL.

The chain uses TRBV6-2 or TRBV6-3 and TRBJ1-1, with D hard to call. Germline CDR1 reads MNHEY; CDR2 reads SVGEGT. V lost 4 bases to trimming and J lost 0 bases, with 3 bases between them. The CDR3 has 12 amino acids. Written as DNA, the CDR3 is TGTGCCAGCAGTTCCGTGAACACTGAAGCTTTCTTT. Translating it yields CASSSVNTEAFF.